The 28 T cell receptor beta chains reported below all come from one sample, sequenced in a study of cytomegalovirus exposure and HLA in healthy donors. The data were produced by immunoSEQ multiplex PCR, yet TCRdb's version contains in-frame clones alone and is incomplete. The profile covers some 270,000 clones, with approximately 86% appearing a single time and roughly 1% taken by the ten largest. The specimen was PBMCs. The receptors come from a young woman in good health and CMV-seronegative.

The chain carries TRBV6-5 and TRBJ2-7; 9 bases align to TRBD1. Looked up from germline, CDR1 is MNHEY and CDR2 is SVGAGI. V lost 2 bases, J lost 4 bases, and 9 bases stayed unmatched. The CDR3 runs 16 residues. DNA of the CDR3: TGTGCCAGCAGTTACGGGAAACAGGGGGCCCTTTACGAGCAGTACTTC. Its protein product is CASSYGKQGALYEQYF.

This rearrangement joins TRBV5-1 to TRBJ2-1; 7 bases agree with TRBD1. Looked up from germline, CDR1 is SGHRS and CDR2 is YFSETQ. With V trimmed by 5 bases and J by 6 bases, 11 bases remained unmatched. This CDR3 has 15 residues. CDR3 bases: TGCGCCAGCAGGTCCACAGGGGACCCTTTCAATGAGCAGTTCTTC. This translates into CASRSTGDPFNEQFF.

The gene calls are TRBV6-5 and TRBJ2-2; no clear D gene. The CDR3 has 14 residues. Germline V lookup: CDR1 MNHEY, CDR2 SVGAGI. Trimming cost V 2 bases and J 2 bases, with 6 bases left between them. CDR3 DNA: TGTGCCAGCAGTTACGATAGTAACACCGGGGAGCTGTTTTTT. Translated, it gives CASSYDSNTGELFF.

The CDR3 loop reads CASSVLASSSYEQYF. The CDR3 coding sequence is TGTGCCAGCAGCGTACTCGCGTCAAGCTCCTACGAGCAGTACTTC. The genes are TRBV9 and TRBJ2-7, with D uncertain. CDR1 is SGDLS and CDR2 is YYNGEE in the germline V gene. This CDR3 comprises 15 residues. V was trimmed by 1 base and J by 0 bases, leaving 11 bases between them.

This chain joins TRBV4-1 and TRBJ2-7; D gene unclear. Germline V gene data show CDR1 as MGHRA and CDR2 as YSYEKL. This CDR3 contains 13 residues. V was cut by 0 bases and J by 6 bases, with 9 bases left in between. The DNA of the CDR3 is TGCGCCAGCAGCCAAGATCCGTCCCCCGAGCAGTACTTC. It encodes CASSQDPSPEQYF.

In this sample, this clone turned up once. V usage is TRBV27 and J usage is TRBJ1-2, with TRBD1 matching 7 bases. CDR1 and CDR2 from the germline V gene are MNHEY and SMNVEV (reference sequence). CDR3 length equals 14 residues. V shed 2 bases, J shed 7 bases, and the junction held 7 bases outside the gene matches. CDR3 DNA: TGTGCCAGCAGTTTAGGGCAGGGGGTAGGTGGCTACACCTTC. Translating it yields CASSLGQGVGGYTF.

The chain has TRBV5-6 and TRBJ1-4; D is uncertain. CDR3 length: 15 residues. V lost 3 bases, J lost 4 bases, and 13 bases lay in between. Germline CDR1 and CDR2: SGHDT and YYEEEE. Here the CDR3 reads CASSSTPADNEKLFF. The CDR3, as DNA: TGTGCCAGCAGCTCCACCCCAGCGGATAATGAAAAACTGTTTTTT.

This clone was observed a handful of times. The J gene is TRBJ2-7, the V gene TRBV10-2; D may be TRBD2 (6 bases). This CDR3 spans 13 amino acids. Germline lookup yields CDR1 WSHSY and CDR2 SAAADI. The V end lost 9 bases, the J end lost 5 bases, and 17 bases lay between the germline ends. The CDR3 region has the DNA TGCGCCAGTTCGACAGACCGGGGGAACGAGCAGTACTTC. Translated: CASSTDRGNEQYF.

The chain has TRBV6-5 and TRBJ2-1; 11 positions match TRBD2. The CDR3 contains 15 residues. Looked up from germline, CDR1 is MNHEY and CDR2 is SVGAGI. V shed 6 bases and J 7 bases; nucleotides not matched to a gene: 8. CDR3 in DNA: TGTGCCAGCAGCATAGCGGGGGGGCTGCGGAATGAGCAGTTCTTC. This codes for CASSIAGGLRNEQFF.

The genes are TRBV28 and TRBJ1-2; D ambiguous. Looked up from germline, CDR1 is MDHEN and CDR2 is SYDVKM. This CDR3 has 14 amino acids. Trimming stripped 8 bases from V and 8 bases from J, with 21 bases between. The CDR3 reads CASGSNTLERGYTF. CDR3 nucleotide sequence: TGTGCCAGCGGCTCAAATACCCTCGAGAGGGGCTACACCTTC.

The table lists this clone with a count of one. The chain combines TRBV6-6 with TRBJ1-1; D not certain. V lost 4 bases and J 1 base, leaving 13 bases between the germline ends. Germline-derived CDR1 and CDR2 are MNHNY and SVGAGI (reference sequence). This CDR3 is 15 amino acids long. The CDR3 loop is CASSFPDFSNTEAFF. CDR3 bases: TGTGCCAGCAGTTTCCCGGACTTCTCGAACACTGAAGCTTTCTTT.

This chain uses TRBV27 with TRBJ1-2; D is unclear. In germline, CDR1 is MNHEY, CDR2 SMNVEV (reference sequence). This CDR3 is 14 amino acids long. With 7 bases removed from V and 7 bases from J, the gap between germline ends came to 19 bases. This chain's CDR3 is CASKLDWELSGYTF. DNA of the CDR3: TGTGCCAGCAAGTTGGACTGGGAACTCAGTGGCTACACCTTC.

To note about this clone: At one end the junction does not follow the germline gene, possibly because of a read error. The rearrangement joins TRBV10-3 to TRBJ2-7, with D tentatively TRBD2 (6 bases). The CDR3 totals 14 residues. CDR1 ENHRY and CDR2 SYGVKD come from the germline V gene. The CDR3 is CATLLGGVGAEQYF. Here the CDR3 DNA reads TGTGCCACCCTCTTGGGGGGAGTGGGAGCCGAGCAATACTTC.

The gene calls are TRBV5-6 and TRBJ2-1; 7 bases are shared with TRBD2. The CDR3 has 15 residues. Losses at the gene ends were 0 bases for V and 7 bases for J; bases not matched to a gene: 7. CDR1 and CDR2 (germline): SGHDT, YYEEEE. CDR3 nucleotide sequence: TGTGCCAGCAGCTTGGGTGCGGGGGTAGGTAATGAGCAGTTCTTC. Translation gives CASSLGAGVGNEQFF.

The rearrangement links TRBV11-3 to TRBJ2-7; D is possibly TRBD1 (6 bases). Trimming removed 5 bases at V and 3 bases at J, with 8 bases between. This CDR3 is built from 12 residues. CDR1 is SGHNT and CDR2 is YENEEA in the germline V gene. CDR3 bases: TGTGCCAGCAGCCGGGACAACTACGAGCAGTACTTC. The encoded protein is CASSRDNYEQYF.

The chain carries TRBV28 and TRBJ2-1; weak D call: TRBD1 (6 bases). V dropped 7 bases and J dropped 6 bases, with 16 bases sitting between them. The CDR3 is 14 residues long. Looked up from germline, CDR1 is MDHEN and CDR2 is SYDVKM. Here the CDR3 reads CASTPTGSGNEQFF. The CDR3 DNA follows: TGTGCCAGCACCCCTACAGGGTCCGGCAATGAGCAGTTCTTC.

This clone was seen a few times. The chain is built from TRBV5-4 and TRBJ1-2; D not resolved. The germline V and J ends were trimmed by 1 base and 3 bases, with 7 bases remaining between them. CDR1 SGHNT and CDR2 YYREEE come from the germline V gene (reference sequence). The CDR3 totals 13 residues. The CDR3 sequence is CASSLNRDYGYTF. Written as DNA, the CDR3 is TGTGCCAGCAGCTTGAACAGAGACTATGGCTACACCTTC. Looking up the rest from reference TRBV5-4 and TRBJ1-2 gives the full variable domain: ETGVTQSPTHLIKTRGQQVTLRCSSQSGHNTVSWYQQALGQGPQFIFQYYREEENGRGNFPPRFSGLQFPNYSSELNVNALELDDSALYLCASSLNRDYGYTFGSGTRLTVV.

This chain joins TRBV27 and TRBJ1-4; D gene unclear. CDR1 and CDR2 from the germline V gene are MNHEY and SMNVEV (reference sequence). CDR3 length equals 14 residues. Trimming pared 6 bases from V and 8 bases from J, leaving 16 bases between. The CDR3 bases are TGTGCCAGCAGAATGATCGGGGTTGGCGAAAAACTGTTTTTT. Its protein product is CASRMIGVGEKLFF. Together with reference TRBV27 and TRBJ1-4, the CDR3 gives the full variable domain: EAQVTQNPRYLITVTGKKLTVTCSQNMNHEYMSWYRQDPGLGLRQIYYSMNVEVTDKGDVPEGYKVSRKEKRNFPLILESPSPNQTSLYFCASRMIGVGEKLFFGSGTQLSVL.

The V gene is TRBV29-1, the J gene TRBJ1-1; tentatively, D is TRBD1 (5 bases). The V gene's germline CDR1 is SQVTM and CDR2 ANQGSEA. The CDR3 covers 14 residues. V lost 3 bases and J lost 2, with 13 bases in between. CDR3 nucleotides: TGCAGCGTTGACTGGGGGGATCGTAACACTGAAGCTTTCTTT. This sequence encodes CSVDWGDRNTEAFF.

The J gene is TRBJ2-2, the V gene TRBV5-4; TRBD1 might be the D (6 bases). Looked up from germline, CDR1 is SGHNT and CDR2 is YYREEE (reference sequence). CDR3 length: 14 amino acids. V was shortened by 4 bases and J by 4 bases, with 11 bases between the two germline ends. The CDR3 DNA sequence: TGTGCCAGCAGCCCACAGGGTTCCACCGGGGAGCTGTTTTTT. It codes for CASSPQGSTGELFF.

This CDR3 is CASSPPGGTGTQYF. The CDR3 DNA is TGTGCCAGCAGTCCCCCAGGGGGGACAGGGACCCAGTACTTC. This sequence joins TRBV27 and TRBJ2-5, with 8 positions matching TRBD1. The germline V gene has CDR1 MNHEY and CDR2 SMNVEV (reference sequence). Germline trimming cut 5 bases from V and 7 bases from J; bases unmatched to any gene: 9. The CDR3 has 14 amino acids.

This chain uses TRBV7-6 with TRBJ2-7, with D perhaps matching TRBD2 (6 bases). Germline loops: CDR1 SGHVS, CDR2 FNYEAQ. Trimming cost V 5 bases and J 3 bases, with 8 bases left between them. The CDR3 runs to 12 residues. The CDR3 sequence: CASSAGGYEQYF. DNA for the CDR3: TGTGCCAGCAGCGCCGGGGGCTACGAGCAGTACTTC.

The rearrangement links TRBV7-9 to TRBJ2-5; D is unclear. The CDR3 has 12 residues. V was clipped by 1 base and J by 3 bases, with 3 bases between them. CDR1 SEHNR and CDR2 FQNEAQ come from the germline V gene (reference sequence). The CDR3 DNA follows: TGTGCCAGCAGCTTAGTCGAAGAGACCCAGTACTTC. Residues: CASSLVEETQYF.

The V and J genes are TRBV30 and TRBJ2-5; 12 bases are shared with TRBD2. Germline V gene sequence: CDR1 GTSNPN, CDR2 SVGIG (reference sequence). Trimming cost V 6 bases and J 4 bases; bases outside gene matches: 9. The CDR3 is 15 residues long. Here the CDR3 DNA reads TGTGCCTGCAAGACTAGCGGGAGTTCCTTAGAGACCCAGTACTTC. This sequence encodes CACKTSGSSLETQYF.

The chain employs TRBV6-5 and TRBJ2-1; D is ambiguous. This CDR3 contains 15 residues. V lost 8 bases to trimming and J lost 0 bases, with 14 bases between them. Per the germline V gene, CDR1 is MNHEY and CDR2 is SVGAGI. CDR3 sequence (DNA): TGTGCCAGCCGTAGAACCGTAAGCTCCTACAATGAGCAGTTCTTC. Translating it yields CASRRTVSSYNEQFF.

V usage is TRBV2 and J usage is TRBJ2-7; tentatively, D is TRBD1 (5 bases). CDR3 length: 15 residues. The germline CDR1 and CDR2 sequences are SNHLY and FYNNEI. The germline V and J ends were trimmed by 5 bases and 2 bases, with 16 bases remaining between them. The CDR3 coding sequence is TGTGCCAGCAGTCCTAGGGGCGCGAGTACCTACGAGCAGTACTTC. Translation gives CASSPRGASTYEQYF.

V and J are TRBV11-2 and TRBJ1-2, with TRBD1 matching 10 bases. V was pared by 4 bases and J by 0 bases, with 8 bases of the junction left unmatched. Germline V gene lookup returns CDR1 SGHAT and CDR2 FQNNGV. This CDR3 contains 17 residues. In nucleotides, the CDR3 is TGTGCCAGCAGCTCCCGGGACAGGGGTCCTCCTAACTATGGCTACACCTTC. The encoded protein is CASSSRDRGPPNYGYTF.

This clone was counted between two and nine times. V and J are TRBV7-9 and TRBJ1-1; TRBD1 aligns across 11 bases. The CDR3 spans 17 residues. CDR1 is SEHNR, CDR2 FQNEAQ, per germline (reference sequence). The J segment lost 0 bases and the V segment lost 1 base, leaving 4 bases of the junction unmatched. This CDR3 is CASSLEDRGRMNTEAFF. CDR3 bases: TGTGCCAGCAGCTTAGAGGACAGGGGGCGGATGAACACTGAAGCTTTCTTT.